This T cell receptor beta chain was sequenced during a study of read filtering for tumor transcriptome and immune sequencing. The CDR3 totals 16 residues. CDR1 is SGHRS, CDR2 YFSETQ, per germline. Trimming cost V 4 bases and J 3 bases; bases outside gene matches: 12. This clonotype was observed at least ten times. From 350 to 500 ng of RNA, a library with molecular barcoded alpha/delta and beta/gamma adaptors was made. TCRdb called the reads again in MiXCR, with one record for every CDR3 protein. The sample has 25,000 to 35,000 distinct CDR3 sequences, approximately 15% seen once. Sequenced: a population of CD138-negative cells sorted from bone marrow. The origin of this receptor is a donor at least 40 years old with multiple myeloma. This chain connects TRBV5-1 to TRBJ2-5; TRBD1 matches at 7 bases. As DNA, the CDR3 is TGCGCCAGCAGCCCCGGGACAGCCCATGGGAAAGAGACCCAGTACTTC. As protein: CASSPGTAHGKETQYF.